Each of the 6 T cell receptor beta chains below was sequenced from the same sample in a study of blood T cell repertoires in COVID-19. Sequencing was performed with immunoSEQ multiplex PCR; in TCRdb, only in-frame clones are kept and a portion is missing. The sample includes more than 60,000 clones, approximately 87% of them seen just once. The specimen was peripheral blood. The origin of the receptors is a man in his fifties with active COVID-19.

This chain uses TRBV29-1 with TRBJ2-2; D remains unclear. Trimming removed 5 bases from V and 7 bases from J, with 8 bases in between. The CDR3 extends over 11 amino acids. The germline V gene encodes CDR1 SQVTM and CDR2 ANQGSEA. This chain's CDR3 is CSVLRVGELFF. The CDR3 bases are TGCAGCGTTTTAAGAGTCGGGGAGCTGTTTTTT.

This chain connects TRBV6-6 to TRBJ2-7, with 7 bases that match TRBD1. The CDR3 spans 15 residues. Germline lookup yields CDR1 MNHNY and CDR2 SVGAGI (reference sequence). Unmatched junction bases numbered 11, after V lost 5 bases and J lost 4 bases. CDR3 DNA: TGTGCCAGCAGTCGTAGACAGGGTGCCGGGTACGAGCAGTACTTC. This encodes CASSRRQGAGYEQYF.

The chain couples TRBV24-1 to TRBJ2-1; TRBD1 matches at 8 bases. This CDR3 region has 15 residues. Germline V gene data show CDR1 as KGHDR and CDR2 as SFDVKD. V dropped 3 bases and J dropped 4; count of bases not matched to a gene: 4. The DNA for the CDR3 is TGTGCCACCAGTGATATCCGGGACAGGTACAATGAGCAGTTCTTC. This sequence encodes CATSDIRDRYNEQFF.

This clone was detected only once. The V gene is TRBV28, the J gene TRBJ2-5, with no clear D. The germline gives CDR1 MDHEN, CDR2 SYDVKM. The CDR3 has 12 residues. The ends were cut back, 1 base at V and 5 bases at J, with 5 bases in the middle. CDR3 sequence reads: CASSLSRETQYF. DNA for the CDR3: TGTGCCAGCAGTTTATCCCGGGAGACCCAGTACTTC.

The J gene is TRBJ2-2, the V gene TRBV7-3, with D possibly matching TRBD2 (6 bases). Germline CDR1 reads SGHTA; CDR2 reads FQGTGA. This CDR3 is 16 amino acids long. Trimming pared 0 bases from V and 5 bases from J, leaving 13 bases between. The DNA of the CDR3 is TGTGCCAGCAGCTTAACCGGGACTCATTCAACCGGGGAGCTGTTTTTT. Protein sequence: CASSLTGTHSTGELFF. The variable domain in full, completed from reference TRBV7-3 and TRBJ2-2, reads GAGVSQTPSNKVTEKGKYVELRCDPISGHTALYWYRQSLGQGPEFLIYFQGTGAADDSGLPNDRFFAVRPEGSVSTLKIQRTERGDSAVYLCASSLTGTHSTGELFFGEGSRLTVL.

This clone was recorded a few times. This sequence joins TRBV4-2 and TRBJ2-7; TRBD1 is a possible D gene (6 bases). Germline assignment: CDR1 LGHNA and CDR2 YNFKEQ. The CDR3 runs to 15 residues. The V gene lost 1 base and the J gene lost 6 bases, with 16 bases spanning the gap. The CDR3 here is CASSQVRTVAFEQYF. CDR3 DNA sequence: TGTGCCAGCAGCCAAGTAAGGACAGTGGCCTTCGAGCAGTACTTC.